This T cell receptor beta chain was documented in a study of tumor and adjacent non-tumor tissue in lung cancer. A modified ARM-PCR protocol with three rounds of nested PCR amplified TCRbeta. MiXCR, run by TCRdb on the multiplex PCR reads, gives a single entry per CDR3 protein. The sample carries approximately 76,000 distinct CDR3 sequences, 65% to 75% recorded once. General study points: Tumor repertoires had a smaller top 100 clone share than normal lung.

Points on this clonotype: What it recognizes is unknown. This may arise from a read error, as a much more abundant clone is one base away.

CDR3 length: 14 residues. CDR1 SGHAT and CDR2 FQNNGV come from the germline V gene. This sample's RNA came from whole unsorted tissue. The sequence was collected from an older woman with non-small cell lung cancer. This chain joins TRBV11-2 and TRBJ2-1; D ambiguous. The sequencing sample was made of lung tumor tissue. CDR3 loop: CANSLYRLVSEQFF. CDR3 bases: TGTGCCAACAGCTTATACCGGCTAGTTAGTGAGCAGTTCTTC.